This T cell receptor (beta chain) was sequenced for a study of T cells in Graves' hyperthyroidism and ophthalmopathy. TCR beta CDR3 regions were amplified from RNA. First-round RT-PCR of the TCR CDR3 relied on the HTBI primer set. TCRdb re-derived calls from the multiplex PCR reads in MiXCR, one entry per CDR3 protein. The sample consists of 650,000 to 800,000 distinct CDR3 sequences, over 40% of them appearing once. The CDR3 covers 20 residues. V lost 1 base to trimming and J lost 0 bases; unmatched junction nucleotides: 15. CDR1 MGHRA and CDR2 YSYEKL come from the germline V gene. Clinical symptoms, serum thyroxine and TRAb, thyroid ultrasound and orbital computed tomography were used for the diagnoses.

The chain employs TRBV4-1 and TRBJ1-5; 7 nucleotides line up with TRBD1. The sample taken for sequencing was peripheral blood or thyroid tissue (not recorded which). The sequence came from an adult man with Graves' disease, either hyperthyroidism or ophthalmopathy (not recorded which). For the CDR3, the DNA is TGCGCCAGCAGCCAAGCACAGGGGATCATGGGGTCGTATAGCAATCAGCCCCAGCATTTT. Its protein is CASSQAQGIMGSYSNQPQHF.